This T cell receptor beta chain stems from a study of OX40 agonist ivuxolimab in advanced cancers. In the study overall: Ivuxolimab was an agonistic, fully human IgG2 monoclonal antibody directed against OX40 (CD134), a costimulatory receptor. Intravenous ivuxolimab was administered to patients every 2 weeks at six dose levels: 0.01, 0.1, 0.3, 1.5, 3 and 10 mg/kg. Of the approximately 53 patients in dose escalation, some 20 had hepatocellular carcinoma, about 15 had melanoma, 9 had renal cell carcinoma and 9 had head and neck cancer. A male proportion of around 80% and a mean age of around 60 years, ranging from 23 to 79, were recorded for the dose-escalation cohort. Prior anti-PD-1, anti-PD-L1 or anti-CTLA-4 therapy was permitted, and approximately 41% of dose-escalation patients had received checkpoint inhibitors. Partial responses were achieved by three dose-escalation patients, of whom one had hepatocellular carcinoma and two had cutaneous melanoma. Peripheral TCRbeta sequencing aimed to test whether ivuxolimab altered TCR sequence diversity and caused clonal T-cell expansion. The paper reports the monotherapy dose-escalation portion (N of about 54 patients) of the phase I ivuxolimab trial. What the authors observed across the whole study: Low levels of normalized T-cell clonal expansion were also seen in some nonresponding patients. In the 0.1-3.0 mg/kg groups, partial responders had among the lowest normalized peripheral clonal expansion, particularly in CD8+ T cells. At doses of 0.1 to 3.0 mg/kg, clonal expansion of both CD4+ and CD8+ blood T cells was observed from baseline to week 6. On average, CD8+ T cells showed more expanded clones than CD4+ T cells after ivuxolimab. Which antigens the clonally expanded peripheral T cells were specific for was not determined.

For sequencing of the TCRbeta CDR3 region, genomic DNA was extracted from the sorted cells. The immunoSEQ Assay was used to sequence the TCRbeta CDR3 regions. The table was pulled from immuneACCESS by TCRdb, which kept in-frame rearrangements only. Such tables lose some clones; where checked, under half of the loss comes from unresolved V genes, and the rest has no known cause. This sample has 20,000 to 25,000 clones in its table, and under 85% of those were observed once. The biggest ten clones account for roughly 20% of the sample. Patients with autoimmune disease history or receiving systemic immunosuppression were excluded from the trial. Peripheral blood for TCR sequencing was collected from all dose cohorts at baseline, on cycle 4 day 1, and on cycle 7 day 1. The samples were taken from a phase I, first-in-human, multicenter, open-label dose-escalation trial of ivuxolimab. The trial enrolled adults with locally advanced or metastatic head and neck squamous cell, hepatocellular, melanoma or renal cell carcinoma. Before TCR sequencing, CD4+ T cells and CD8+ T cells were sorted from peripheral blood as separate populations.

Comments on this clone: The target of this receptor is not known. No quality values exist for individual bases; no much larger clone is one base distant.

Trimming removed 0 bases from V and 0 bases from J, leaving 15 bases between the germline ends. The germline V gene (reference sequence) sets CDR1 to MNHEY and CDR2 to SMNVEV. The cysteine opens and the phenylalanine closes a CDR3 of 17 amino acids. The DNA shown is the 51-base CDR3, in frame from base 1. The receptor chain draws on TRBV27 and TRBJ2-7; perhaps TRBD2 is the D gene, with 6 bases matching. The source was CD4+ or CD8+ T cells sorted from blood, collected in a trial of the OX40 agonist ivuxolimab. This receptor was taken from an adult with an advanced solid tumor such as melanoma, head and neck, liver or kidney cancer. The CDR3 corresponds to CASSLSFLASLSYEQYF. Read as DNA, the sequence is TGTGCCAGCAGTTTATCGTTCCTAGCGAGCCTCTCCTACGAGCAGTACTTC.